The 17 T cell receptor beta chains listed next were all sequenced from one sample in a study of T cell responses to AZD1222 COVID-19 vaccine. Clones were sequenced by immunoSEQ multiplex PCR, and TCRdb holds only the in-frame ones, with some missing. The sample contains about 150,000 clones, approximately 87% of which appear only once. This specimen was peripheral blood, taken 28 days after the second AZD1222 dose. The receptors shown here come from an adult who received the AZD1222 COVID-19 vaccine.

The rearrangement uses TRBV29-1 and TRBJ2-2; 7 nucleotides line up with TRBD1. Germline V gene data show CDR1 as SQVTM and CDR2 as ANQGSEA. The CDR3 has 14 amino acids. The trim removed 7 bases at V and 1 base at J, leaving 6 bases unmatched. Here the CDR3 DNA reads TGCAGCGCCGGGGCAGGGGGGAACACCGGGGAGCTGTTTTTT. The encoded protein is CSAGAGGNTGELFF.

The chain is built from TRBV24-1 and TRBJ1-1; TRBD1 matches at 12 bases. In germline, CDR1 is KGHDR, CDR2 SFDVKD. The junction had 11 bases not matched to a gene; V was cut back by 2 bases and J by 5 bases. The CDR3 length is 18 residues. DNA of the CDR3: TGTGCCACCAGTGATTCCGCCGGGACAGGGGGCTCGAGAACTGAAGCTTTCTTT. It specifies CATSDSAGTGGSRTEAFF.

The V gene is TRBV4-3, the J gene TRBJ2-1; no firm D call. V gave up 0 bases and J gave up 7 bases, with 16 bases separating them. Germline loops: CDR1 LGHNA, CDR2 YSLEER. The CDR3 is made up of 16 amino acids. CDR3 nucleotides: TGCGCCAGCAGCCAAGAGGTAAACTCCCTTAATAATGAGCAGTTCTTC. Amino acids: CASSQEVNSLNNEQFF.

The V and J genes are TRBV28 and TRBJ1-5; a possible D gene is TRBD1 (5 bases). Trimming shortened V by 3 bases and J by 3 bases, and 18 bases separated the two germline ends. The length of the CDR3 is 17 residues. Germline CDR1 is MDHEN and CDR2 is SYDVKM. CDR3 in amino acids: CASSFFLGRSLNQPQHF. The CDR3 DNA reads TGTGCCAGCAGTTTTTTCTTGGGACGGAGCCTCAATCAGCCCCAGCATTTT.

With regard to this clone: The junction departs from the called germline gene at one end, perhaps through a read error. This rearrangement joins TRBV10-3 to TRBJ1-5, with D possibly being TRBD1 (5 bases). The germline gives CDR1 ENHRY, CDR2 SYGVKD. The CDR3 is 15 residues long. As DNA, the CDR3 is TGTGCCATCAGTGAGTCTTGGGGGAGCATTCAGCCCCAGCATTTT. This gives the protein CAISESWGSIQPQHF.

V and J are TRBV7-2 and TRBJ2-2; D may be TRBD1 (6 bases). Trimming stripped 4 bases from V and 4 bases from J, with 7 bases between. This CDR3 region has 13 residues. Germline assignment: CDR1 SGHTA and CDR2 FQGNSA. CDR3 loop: CASSSGVTGELFF. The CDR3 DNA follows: TGTGCCAGCAGCTCAGGGGTCACCGGGGAGCTGTTTTTT.

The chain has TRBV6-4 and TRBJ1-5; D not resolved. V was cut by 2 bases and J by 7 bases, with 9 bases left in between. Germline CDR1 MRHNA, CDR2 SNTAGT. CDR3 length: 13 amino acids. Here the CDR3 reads CASSDQSGQPQHF. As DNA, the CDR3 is TGTGCCAGCAGTGACCAATCCGGGCAGCCCCAGCATTTT.

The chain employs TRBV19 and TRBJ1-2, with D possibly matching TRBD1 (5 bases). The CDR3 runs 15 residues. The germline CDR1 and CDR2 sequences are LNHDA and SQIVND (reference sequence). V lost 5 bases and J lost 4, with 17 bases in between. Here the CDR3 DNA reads TGTGCCAGTAGTCCATTCCCAGGGCAGATCTATGGCTACACCTTC. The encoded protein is CASSPFPGQIYGYTF.

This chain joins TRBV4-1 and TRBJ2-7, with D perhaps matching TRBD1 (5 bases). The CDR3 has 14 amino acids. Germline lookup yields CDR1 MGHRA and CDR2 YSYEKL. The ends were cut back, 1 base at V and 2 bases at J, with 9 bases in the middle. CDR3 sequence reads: CASSQAEQAYEQYF. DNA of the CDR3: TGCGCCAGCAGCCAAGCTGAACAGGCCTACGAGCAGTACTTC.

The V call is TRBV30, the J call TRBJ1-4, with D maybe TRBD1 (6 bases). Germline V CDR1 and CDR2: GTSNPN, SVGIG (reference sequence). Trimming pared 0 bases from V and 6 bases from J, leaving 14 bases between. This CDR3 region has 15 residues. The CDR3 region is CAWSVGQGLHEKLFF. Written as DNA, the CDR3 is TGTGCCTGGAGTGTTGGGCAGGGGCTACATGAAAAACTGTTTTTT.

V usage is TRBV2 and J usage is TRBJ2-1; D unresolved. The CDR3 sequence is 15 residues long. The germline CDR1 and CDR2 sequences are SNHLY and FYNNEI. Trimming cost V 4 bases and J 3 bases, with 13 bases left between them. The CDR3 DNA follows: TGTGCCAGCAGTGCGGTGTTAGGGAACTACAATGAGCAGTTCTTC. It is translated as CASSAVLGNYNEQFF.

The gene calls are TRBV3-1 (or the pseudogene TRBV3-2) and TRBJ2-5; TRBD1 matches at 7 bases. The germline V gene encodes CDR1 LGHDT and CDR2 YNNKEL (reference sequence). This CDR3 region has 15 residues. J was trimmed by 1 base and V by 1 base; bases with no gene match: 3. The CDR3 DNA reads TGTGCCAGCAGCCAAGGCAACAGGGGCCAAGAGACCCAGTACTTC. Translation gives CASSQGNRGQETQYF.

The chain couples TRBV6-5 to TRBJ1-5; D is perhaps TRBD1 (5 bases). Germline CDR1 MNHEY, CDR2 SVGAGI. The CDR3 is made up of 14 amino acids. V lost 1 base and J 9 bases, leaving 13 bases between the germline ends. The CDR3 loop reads CASSYLGQGRPQHF. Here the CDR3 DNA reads TGTGCCAGCAGTTACTTGGGTCAGGGTCGGCCCCAGCATTTT.

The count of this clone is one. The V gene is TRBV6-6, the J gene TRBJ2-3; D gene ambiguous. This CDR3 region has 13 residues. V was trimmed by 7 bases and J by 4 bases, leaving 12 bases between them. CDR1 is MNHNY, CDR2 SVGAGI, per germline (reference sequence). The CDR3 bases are TGTGCCAGCACCACGAAGAGGCCAGATACGCAGTATTTT. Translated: CASTTKRPDTQYF.

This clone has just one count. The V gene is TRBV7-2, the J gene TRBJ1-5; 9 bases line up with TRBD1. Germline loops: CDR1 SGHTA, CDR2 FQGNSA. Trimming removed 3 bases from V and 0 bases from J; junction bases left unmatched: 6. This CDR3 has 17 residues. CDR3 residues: CASSLDGTGYSNQPQHF. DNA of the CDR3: TGTGCCAGCAGCTTGGACGGGACAGGGTATAGCAATCAGCCCCAGCATTTT.

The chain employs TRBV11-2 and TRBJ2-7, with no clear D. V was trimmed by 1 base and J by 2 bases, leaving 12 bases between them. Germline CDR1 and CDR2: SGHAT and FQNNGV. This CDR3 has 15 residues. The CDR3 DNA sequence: TGTGCCAGCAGCTTAGCGGGCTACCCCACCTACGAGCAGTACTTC. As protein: CASSLAGYPTYEQYF.

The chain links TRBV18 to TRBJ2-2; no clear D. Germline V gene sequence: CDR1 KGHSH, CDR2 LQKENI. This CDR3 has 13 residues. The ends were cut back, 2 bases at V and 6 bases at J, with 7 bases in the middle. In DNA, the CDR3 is TGTGCCAGCTCACCAATTGAATCCGGGGAGCTGTTTTTT. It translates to CASSPIESGELFF.